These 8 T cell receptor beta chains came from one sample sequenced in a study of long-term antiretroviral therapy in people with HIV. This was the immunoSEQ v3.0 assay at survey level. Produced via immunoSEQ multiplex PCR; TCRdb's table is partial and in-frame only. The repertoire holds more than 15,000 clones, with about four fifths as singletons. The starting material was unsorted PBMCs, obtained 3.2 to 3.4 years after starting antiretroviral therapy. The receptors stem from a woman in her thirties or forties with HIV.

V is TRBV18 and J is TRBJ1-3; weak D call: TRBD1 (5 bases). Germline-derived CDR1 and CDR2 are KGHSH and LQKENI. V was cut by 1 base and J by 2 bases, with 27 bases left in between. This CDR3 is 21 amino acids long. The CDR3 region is CASSPLISLSGGEWPGNTIYF. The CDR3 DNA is TGTGCCAGCTCACCACTTATAAGCCTGTCGGGGGGAGAATGGCCTGGAAACACCATATATTTT. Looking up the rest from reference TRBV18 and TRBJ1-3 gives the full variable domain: NAGVMQNPRHLVRRRGQEARLRCSPMKGHSHVYWYRQLPEEGLKFMVYLQKENIIDESGMPKERFSAEFPKEGPSILRIQQVVRGDSAAYFCASSPLISLSGGEWPGNTIYFGEGSWLTVV.

CDR3 in amino acids: CASSTAPGQGISPLHF. Written as DNA, the CDR3 is TGTGCCAGCAGCACCGCCCCGGGACAGGGTATTTCACCCCTCCACTTT. The rearrangement links TRBV7-2 to TRBJ1-6, with 9 bases fitting TRBD1. V lost 5 bases and J lost 9; bases outside the gene matches: 11. Germline V gene lookup returns CDR1 SGHTA and CDR2 FQGNSA. CDR3 size: 16 residues.

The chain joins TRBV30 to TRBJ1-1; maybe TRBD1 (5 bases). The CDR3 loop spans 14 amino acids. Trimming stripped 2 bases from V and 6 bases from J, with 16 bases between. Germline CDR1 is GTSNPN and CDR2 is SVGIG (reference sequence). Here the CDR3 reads CAWSSLGGAAEAFF. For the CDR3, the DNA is TGTGCCTGGAGTTCCCTGGGAGGGGCCGCTGAAGCTTTCTTT.

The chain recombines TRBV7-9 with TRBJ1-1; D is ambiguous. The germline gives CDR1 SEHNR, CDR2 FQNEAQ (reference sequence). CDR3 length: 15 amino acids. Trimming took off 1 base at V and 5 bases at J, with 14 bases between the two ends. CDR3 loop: CASSLGPGTETEAFF. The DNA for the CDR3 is TGTGCCAGCAGCTTAGGACCGGGAACTGAGACTGAAGCTTTCTTT.

This CDR3 is CASSSDRSNSPLHF. As DNA, the CDR3 is TGCGCCAGCAGCTCGGACAGATCAAATTCACCCCTCCACTTT. This chain links TRBV5-1 with TRBJ1-6; tentatively, D is TRBD1 (6 bases). Per germline, CDR1 SGHRS and CDR2 YFSETQ. V gave up 3 bases and J gave up 7 bases, with 11 bases separating them. The CDR3 consists of 14 residues.

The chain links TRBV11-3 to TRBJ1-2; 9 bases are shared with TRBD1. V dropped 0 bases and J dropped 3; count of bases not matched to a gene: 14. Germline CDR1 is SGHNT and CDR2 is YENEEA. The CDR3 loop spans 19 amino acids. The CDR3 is CASSLDWSPGQGGDYGYTF. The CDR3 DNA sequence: TGTGCCAGCAGCTTAGATTGGTCGCCGGGACAGGGAGGGGACTATGGCTACACCTTC.

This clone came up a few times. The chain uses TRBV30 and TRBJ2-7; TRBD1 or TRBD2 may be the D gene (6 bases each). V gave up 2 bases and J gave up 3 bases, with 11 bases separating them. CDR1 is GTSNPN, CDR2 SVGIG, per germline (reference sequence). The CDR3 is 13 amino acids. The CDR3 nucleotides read TGTGCCTGGAGTTGGGGGGCAAGCTACGAGCAGTACTTC. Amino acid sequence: CAWSWGASYEQYF.

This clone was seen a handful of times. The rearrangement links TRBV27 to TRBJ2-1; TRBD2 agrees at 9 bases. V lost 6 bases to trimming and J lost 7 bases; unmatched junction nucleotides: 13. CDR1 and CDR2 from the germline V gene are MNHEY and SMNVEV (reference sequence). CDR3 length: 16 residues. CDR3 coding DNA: TGTGCCAGCAGAACTCCGGGACTAGCAGGGAAGAATGAGCAGTTCTTC. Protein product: CASRTPGLAGKNEQFF.